This TCR beta chain was recovered during a study of beta chain features in type 1 diabetes. Study-wide results and limits: TCRB CDR3 length was moderately but significantly reduced in all four CD4+ subsets of Type 1 diabetes patients.

Purity of each sorted population was above 95%. There are 14 residues in the CDR3. The germline gives CDR1 SGHRS, CDR2 YFSETQ. V gave up 5 bases and J gave up 9 bases, with 20 bases separating them. This clone was observed a handful of times. Its specificity is not known. Expressed TCRB transcripts were sequenced, since all the RNA that had been isolated was reverse transcribed. Measured with immunoSEQ multiplex PCR; TCRdb has only the in-frame clones, and not every one. Of some 240,000 clones detected, roughly 16% appear once; the ten largest clones hold roughly 0.08%. This receptor was obtained from a man younger than 45 with type 1 diabetes. This sequence joins TRBV5-1 and TRBJ2-5; weak D call: TRBD1 (6 bases). Sequenced: naive CD4+ T cells from blood. This CDR3 reads CASSLTGLLGAQYF. The CDR3 region has the DNA TGCGCCAGCAGTCTGACAGGCCTGTTAGGGGCCCAGTACTTC.